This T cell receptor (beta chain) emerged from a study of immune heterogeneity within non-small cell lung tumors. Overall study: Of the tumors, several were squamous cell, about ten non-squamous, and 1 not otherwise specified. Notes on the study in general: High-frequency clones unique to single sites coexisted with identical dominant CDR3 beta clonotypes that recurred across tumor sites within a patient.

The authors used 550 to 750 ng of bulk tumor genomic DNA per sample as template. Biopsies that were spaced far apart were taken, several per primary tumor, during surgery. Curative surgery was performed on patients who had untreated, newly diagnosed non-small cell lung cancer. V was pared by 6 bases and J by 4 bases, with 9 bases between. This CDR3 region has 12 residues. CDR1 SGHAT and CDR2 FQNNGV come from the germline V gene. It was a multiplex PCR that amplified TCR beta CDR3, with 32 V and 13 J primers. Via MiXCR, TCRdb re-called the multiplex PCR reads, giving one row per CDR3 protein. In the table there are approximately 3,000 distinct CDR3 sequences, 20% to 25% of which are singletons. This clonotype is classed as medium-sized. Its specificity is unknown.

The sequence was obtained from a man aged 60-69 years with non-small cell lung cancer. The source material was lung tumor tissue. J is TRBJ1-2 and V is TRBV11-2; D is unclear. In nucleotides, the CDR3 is TGTGCCAGCAGTCCCAGCCTCTATGGCTACACCTTC. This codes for CASSPSLYGYTF.